The entry below describes one TCR beta chain. What it binds is unknown. This sample stems from a study of early T cells in non-severe SARS-CoV-2 infection. At the level of the study: Bulk RNA taken from unsorted whole blood was sequenced, leaving chains unpaired.

From germline, CDR1 is MNHEY and CDR2 SVGAGI. V shed 2 bases, J shed 6 bases, and the junction held 0 bases outside the gene matches. The length of the CDR3 is 14 residues. Study results and limitations: VDJdb matching skewed toward anti-spike CD8 responses, missing private and CD4 specificities.

Tagging with unique molecular identifiers was applied to individual cDNA molecules. TCRdb passed the 5' RACE reads through MiXCR, listing each CDR3 protein once. The sample consists of around 84,000 distinct CDR3 sequences, 13% to 15% of them appearing once. The sample comprised whole blood. This sequence joins TRBV6-5 and TRBJ2-3, with TRBD2 matching over 12 bases. The sequence came from an adult who was a healthcare worker with PCR-confirmed SARS-CoV-2 infection or an uninfected control (not recorded which). CDR3 DNA sequence: TGTGCCAGCAGTTACCTAGCGGGAGGGGATACGCAGTATTTT. Its protein is CASSYLAGGDTQYF.